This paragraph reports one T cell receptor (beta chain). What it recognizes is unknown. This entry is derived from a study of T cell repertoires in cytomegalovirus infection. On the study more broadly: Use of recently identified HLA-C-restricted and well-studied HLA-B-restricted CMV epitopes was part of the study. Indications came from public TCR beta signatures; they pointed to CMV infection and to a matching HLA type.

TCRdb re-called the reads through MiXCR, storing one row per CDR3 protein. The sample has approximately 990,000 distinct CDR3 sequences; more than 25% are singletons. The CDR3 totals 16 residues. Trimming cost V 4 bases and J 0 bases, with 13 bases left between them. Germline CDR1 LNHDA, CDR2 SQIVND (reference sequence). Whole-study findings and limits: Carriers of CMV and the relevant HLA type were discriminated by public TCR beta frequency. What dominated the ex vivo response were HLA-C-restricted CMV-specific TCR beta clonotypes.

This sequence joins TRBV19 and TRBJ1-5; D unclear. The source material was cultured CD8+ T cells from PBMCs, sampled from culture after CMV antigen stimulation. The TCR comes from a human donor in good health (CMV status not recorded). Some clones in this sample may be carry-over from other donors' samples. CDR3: CASSTDREDSNQPQHF. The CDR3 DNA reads TGTGCCAGTAGTACCGACCGGGAAGATAGCAATCAGCCCCAGCATTTT. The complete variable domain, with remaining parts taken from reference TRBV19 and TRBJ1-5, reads DGGITQSPKYLFRKEGQNVTLSCEQNLNHDAMYWYRQDPGQGLRLIYYSQIVNDFQKGDIAEGYSVSREKKESFPLTVTSAQKNPTAFYLCASSTDREDSNQPQHFGDGTRLSIL.